The T cell receptor beta chain under discussion was sequenced for a study of T cell responses to AZD1222 COVID-19 vaccine. Sequencing was performed with immunoSEQ multiplex PCR; in TCRdb, only in-frame clones are kept and a portion is missing. This sample carries 150,000 or so clones, nearly 95% of them seen once, and the ten largest clones take approximately 4.9%. Findings of the study overall: The breadth and depth of Spike-specific TCRs increased once two AZD1222 doses had been given. Reports indicate that nearly half of spike-specific TCRs are directed at unmutated variant regions.

Worth noting for this clone: No antigen is known for it.

CDR1 and CDR2 (germline): SQVTM, ANQGSEA. The CDR3 sequence is 12 residues long. J was trimmed by 4 bases and V by 7 bases; bases with no gene match: 5. The TCR sequence derives from an adult in good health. This chain joins TRBV29-1 and TRBJ2-7, with 9 positions matching TRBD1. The sample was peripheral blood, taken on day 0 of AZD1222 vaccination. The CDR3 protein is CSARQGGYEQYF. The DNA for the CDR3 is TGCAGCGCTCGACAGGGGGGTTACGAGCAGTACTTC.